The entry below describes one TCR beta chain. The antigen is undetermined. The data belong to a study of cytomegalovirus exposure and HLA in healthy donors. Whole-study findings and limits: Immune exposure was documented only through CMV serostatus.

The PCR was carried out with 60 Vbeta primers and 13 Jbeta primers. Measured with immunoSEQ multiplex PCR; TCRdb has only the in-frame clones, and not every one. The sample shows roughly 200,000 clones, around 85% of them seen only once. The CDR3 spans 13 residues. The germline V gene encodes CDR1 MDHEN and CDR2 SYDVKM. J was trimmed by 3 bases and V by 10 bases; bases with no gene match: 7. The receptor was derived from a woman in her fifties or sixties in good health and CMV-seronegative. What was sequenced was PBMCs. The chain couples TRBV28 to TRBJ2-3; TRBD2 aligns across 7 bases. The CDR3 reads CAIAAGVTDTQYF. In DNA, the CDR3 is TGTGCCATCGCCGCGGGAGTGACAGATACGCAGTATTTT.